The clone carrying this T cell receptor beta chain showed up just a few times. No antigen is known for it. With 2 bases removed from V and 6 bases from J, the gap between germline ends came to 13 bases. The germline V gene has CDR1 MGHRA and CDR2 YSYEKL. The CDR3 loop spans 15 amino acids. Both 60 Vbeta primers and 13 Jbeta primers went into the PCR. Libraries were prepared by immunoSEQ multiplex PCR; TCRdb keeps only in-frame clonotypes and omits some of them. This table has about 150,000 clones, approximately 68% appearing once. The data belong to a study of cytomegalovirus exposure and HLA in healthy donors. Overall study results and limits: Rarity characterized most TCR sequences, yet some public TCRs appeared in many donors. Later analysis showed most CMV-associated TCR beta chains appearing HLA-restricted.

This clonotype was sampled from a man aged 60 to 75 in good health and CMV-seronegative. The chain recombines TRBV4-1 with TRBJ1-4, with a tentative D call TRBD1 (6 bases). Source material: PBMCs. In DNA, the CDR3 is TGCGCCAGCAGCCAATTACAGGGAAGGGATGAAAAACTGTTTTTT. Translated, it gives CASSQLQGRDEKLFF.